A single sample gave rise to the 21 T cell receptor beta chains below, sequenced in a study of blood T cells in healthy people across ages. Primers used in a second PCR of roughly 6 to 11 cycles were a sample-barcoded 5' primer and a J-beta primer mix. TCRdb called the 5' RACE reads again in MiXCR, with one record for every CDR3 protein. This sample has hundreds of thousands of distinct CDR3 sequences, with about 27% found just once. The data were also submitted as part of a second study, on T cells of mothers and their children.

The sequencing sample was made of blood. These TCRs come from a boy younger than 10 in good health.

The chain uses TRBV20-1 and TRBJ1-2; a weak D match, TRBD1 (5 bases). The CDR3 spans 15 residues. The germline V gene has CDR1 DFQATT and CDR2 SNEGSKA (reference sequence). V was clipped by 0 bases and J by 8 bases, with 19 bases between them. CDR3 loop: CSARDPPEGHLGYTF. The CDR3 nucleotides are TGCAGTGCTAGAGATCCCCCTGAGGGGCACCTAGGCTACACCTTC.

CDR3 DNA: TGTGCCAGCAGTCCCAACTTAATAAATGAGCAGTTCTTC. Translation gives CASSPNLINEQFF. V is TRBV12-3 or TRBV12-4 and J is TRBJ2-5; D not certain. The tail of the sequence fits TRBJ2-1 better, so the J call may be wrong. The CDR3 contains 13 residues.

This clonotype was seen a handful of times. CDR3 in amino acids: CANGQGTGELFF. The CDR3 DNA is TGTGCCAACGGACAGGGCACCGGGGAGCTGTTTTTT. This chain connects TRBV10-3 to TRBJ2-2, with TRBD1 identical over 8 bases. The CDR3 runs to 12 residues. V shed 10 bases, J shed 4 bases, and the junction held 2 bases outside the gene matches. Germline V gene sequence: CDR1 ENHRY, CDR2 SYGVKD.

There are a few counts of this clonotype. This chain joins TRBV5-5 and TRBJ2-6; D is undetermined. This CDR3 has 15 residues. Trimming stripped 2 bases from V and 3 bases from J, with 9 bases between. CDR1 and CDR2 (germline): SGHKS, YYEKEE (reference sequence). The CDR3 spells CASSFADLGANVLTF. In DNA, the CDR3 is TGTGCCAGCAGCTTCGCTGATCTTGGGGCCAACGTCCTGACTTTC.

As for this clonotype: Given a much more abundant clone one base away, this may be a read error. The CDR3 spells CASSYRSGGQSSFF. The CDR3 DNA follows: TGTGCCAGCAGTTACCGCTCCGGGGGACAGAGCTCTTTCTTT. The chain uses TRBV6-5 and TRBJ1-1; 7 nucleotides line up with TRBD1. The CDR3 extends over 14 amino acids. J was trimmed by 12 bases and V by 2 bases; bases with no gene match: 12. Germline V gene data show CDR1 as MNHEY and CDR2 as SVGAGI.

This clonotype was observed many times. The chain has TRBV20-1 and TRBJ2-1, with 10 bases fitting TRBD2. Per germline, CDR1 DFQATT and CDR2 SNEGSKA (reference sequence). The CDR3 runs 16 residues. The V gene end was trimmed by 3 bases and the J gene end by 5 bases; junction bases not matched to a gene: 10. The CDR3 nucleotides read TGCAGTGCTAGGCCCTCGACTAGCGGGCGACACAATGAGCAGTTCTTC. This translates into CSARPSTSGRHNEQFF.

V gene TRBV3-1 combines with J gene TRBJ2-5; the match to TRBD2 covers 7 bases. The CDR3 runs to 16 residues. In germline, CDR1 is LGHDT, CDR2 YNNKEL (reference sequence). Trimming removed 2 bases from V and 2 bases from J; junction bases left unmatched: 8. The CDR3 reads CASSQSPGGRQETQYF. CDR3 coding DNA: TGTGCCAGCAGCCAAAGTCCGGGGGGAAGACAAGAGACCCAGTACTTC.

This rearrangement joins TRBV9 to TRBJ1-6; D perhaps matches TRBD1 (5 bases). From germline, CDR1 is SGDLS and CDR2 YYNGEE. Trimming took 6 bases from V and 10 from J, leaving 14 bases between them. The length of the CDR3 is 13 residues. The CDR3 coding sequence is TGTGCCAGCAACATCCCGGGACGCTCACCCCTCCACTTT. This codes for CASNIPGRSPLHF.

This clonotype was observed a handful of times. The chain carries TRBV4-3 and TRBJ2-1, with D perhaps TRBD2 (5 bases). The J call may be in error: the DNA end matches TRBJ2-7 better. CDR3 length equals 15 residues. Looked up from germline, CDR1 is LGHNA and CDR2 is YSLEER. CDR3 DNA sequence: TGCGCCAGCAGCCAGAGTAGGGCTAGCTTGGGCGAGCAGTACTTC. This encodes CASSQSRASLGEQYF.

V and J are TRBV2 and TRBJ2-7; D might be TRBD2 (6 bases). Germline V lookup: CDR1 SNHLY, CDR2 FYNNEI. The CDR3 spans 12 residues. Trimming pared 4 bases from V and 6 bases from J, leaving 10 bases between. CDR3 loop: CASSVEGLEQYF. The CDR3 DNA follows: TGTGCCAGCAGTGTTGAGGGACTCGAGCAGTACTTC.

There are a few counts of this clonotype. This chain connects TRBV7-9 to TRBJ2-6, with D perhaps TRBD1 or TRBD2 (6 bases each). This CDR3 is 18 amino acids long. Looked up from germline, CDR1 is SEHNR and CDR2 is FQNEAQ (reference sequence). Trimming left V 8 bases short and J 0 bases short, with 20 bases between. CDR3 bases: TGTGCCAGCCCCACAGTGGGTAGGGGGGCCTCTGGGGCCAACGTCCTGACTTTC. This gives the protein CASPTVGRGASGANVLTF.

This chain connects TRBV9 to TRBJ1-2; no clear D. The V end was cut by 0 bases, the J end by 1 base, with 7 bases between. The germline gives CDR1 SGDLS, CDR2 YYNGEE. The CDR3 loop spans 14 amino acids. The CDR3 DNA follows: TGTGCCAGCAGCGTAGAGCCGCTTAACTATGGCTACACCTTC. Encoded protein: CASSVEPLNYGYTF.

This sequence joins TRBV7-2 and TRBJ2-5; D is perhaps TRBD2 (5 bases). The DNA end lines up better with TRBJ2-1; the J call may be wrong. Germline values: CDR1 SGHTA, CDR2 FQGNSA. This CDR3 region has 16 residues. The CDR3 protein is CASTPSRLALYNEQFF. CDR3 nucleotide sequence: TGTGCCAGCACCCCATCCAGGCTAGCCCTGTACAATGAGCAGTTCTTC.

The rearrangement links TRBV9 to TRBJ1-1; TRBD1 matches 7 bases. From germline, CDR1 is SGDLS and CDR2 YYNGEE. V shed 4 bases, J shed 0 bases, and the junction held 9 bases outside the gene matches. The CDR3 is 16 residues long. CDR3 DNA: TGTGCCAGCAGCCCCCGAGGACAGGACATGAACACTGAAGCTTTCTTT. Its translation is CASSPRGQDMNTEAFF. Using reference TRBV9 and TRBJ1-1 for the parts outside the CDR3, the full variable domain is DSGVTQTPKHLITATGQRVTLRCSPRSGDLSVYWYQQSLDQGLQFLIQYYNGEERAKGNILERFSAQQFPDLHSELNLSSLELGDSALYFCASSPRGQDMNTEAFFGQGTRLTVV.

This chain uses TRBV12-3 or TRBV12-4 with TRBJ2-2, with 8 bases that match TRBD2. Trimming cost V 2 bases and J 4 bases; bases outside gene matches: 6. The CDR3 has 16 residues. Here the CDR3 DNA reads TGTGCCAGCAGTTTAAGTTTAGCGGGGCCCACCGGGGAGCTGTTTTTT. Its protein is CASSLSLAGPTGELFF.

This clonotype has only a few counts. CDR3 nucleotide sequence: TGCGCCAGCACGTTGGGGGGGGGCACGAACACCGGGGAGCTGTTTTTT. This gives the protein CASTLGGGTNTGELFF. J is TRBJ2-2 and V is TRBV5-1; a weak D match, TRBD2 (7 bases). Trimming took off 6 bases at V and 0 bases at J, with 15 bases between the two ends. Germline CDR1 reads SGHRS; CDR2 reads YFSETQ. The CDR3 consists of 16 residues.

The chain couples TRBV10-3 to TRBJ1-2; D unclear. Per germline, CDR1 ENHRY and CDR2 SYGVKD. The CDR3 totals 16 residues. V was trimmed by 0 bases and J by 5 bases, leaving 16 bases between them. CDR3 sequence: CAISESRAREIYGYTF. The CDR3 DNA sequence: TGTGCCATCAGTGAGTCGAGGGCCCGGGAGATTTATGGCTACACCTTC.

The chain joins TRBV4-2 to TRBJ2-3, with 7 nucleotides matching TRBD2. CDR3 length: 16 amino acids. Germline CDR1 LGHNA, CDR2 YNFKEQ. The V gene end was trimmed by 0 bases and the J gene end by 5 bases; junction bases not matched to a gene: 8. The CDR3 nucleotides read TGTGCCAGCAGCCAAGACTCGGGAGGTCGGGAAGATACGCAGTATTTT. It translates to CASSQDSGGREDTQYF.

This clonotype has more than one count but fewer than ten. The chain carries TRBV19 and TRBJ1-1; D is undetermined. The CDR3 contains 14 residues. Germline values: CDR1 LNHDA, CDR2 SQIVND (reference sequence). The V gene lost 1 base and the J gene lost 5 bases, with 11 bases spanning the gap. The DNA for the CDR3 is TGTGCCAGTAGTATAGGAGGGATCGGGACTGAAGCTTTCTTT. Its protein is CASSIGGIGTEAFF.

This clonotype occurred a few times. The gene calls are TRBV7-2 and TRBJ2-3; 8 nucleotides match TRBD2. In germline, CDR1 is SGHTA, CDR2 FQGNSA. V was pared by 5 bases and J by 9 bases, with 4 bases of the junction left unmatched. CDR3 length equals 12 residues. Here the CDR3 reads CASSTPSGTQYF. The CDR3 DNA follows: TGTGCCAGCAGCACGCCTAGCGGGACGCAGTATTTT. The full variable domain, completed using reference TRBV7-2 and TRBJ2-3, is GAGVSQSPSNKVTEKGKDVELRCDPISGHTALYWYRQSLGQGLEFLIYFQGNSAPDKSGLPSDRFSAERTGGSVSTLTIQRTQQEDSAVYLCASSTPSGTQYFGPGTRLTVL.

This clonotype was seen more than once but under ten times. The V gene is TRBV7-8, the J gene TRBJ2-7, with D tentatively TRBD2 (6 bases). The V and J ends lost 0 bases and 0 bases respectively, with 12 bases between them. CDR3 length: 16 amino acids. Per the germline V gene, CDR1 is SGHVS and CDR2 is FQNEAQ. CDR3 DNA sequence: TGTGCCAGCAGCTTAGCGCGGGGCGTTAGCTCCTACGAGCAGTACTTC. Encoded protein: CASSLARGVSSYEQYF.